One sample yielded the 25 T cell receptor beta chains listed below, sequenced in a study of cytomegalovirus exposure and HLA in healthy donors. Amplification used 60 Vbeta primers and 13 Jbeta primers. TCRdb's table, derived via immunoSEQ multiplex PCR, lists solely in-frame clones and lacks some. The data show under 120,000 clones, approximately 70% seen once. Sequenced: PBMCs. The source is a man aged 40-49 years in good health and CMV-seropositive.

This clone showed up just a few times. This chain uses TRBV20-1 with TRBJ2-7; a weak D match, TRBD1 (6 bases). The length of the CDR3 is 11 residues. V was pared by 5 bases and J by 5 bases, with 10 bases between. CDR1 DFQATT and CDR2 SNEGSKA come from the germline V gene (reference sequence). The CDR3 protein is CSAPGGHEQYV. CDR3 DNA: TGCAGTGCTCCTGGGGGCCACGAGCAGTACGTC.

The chain couples TRBV9 to TRBJ1-2; the D gene is possibly TRBD1 (5 bases). V dropped 3 bases and J dropped 5 bases, with 14 bases sitting between them. This CDR3 region has 14 residues. Per germline, CDR1 SGDLS and CDR2 YYNGEE. The CDR3 loop is CASSESGTAYGYTF. In DNA form, the CDR3 reads TGTGCCAGCAGCGAATCCGGGACTGCGTATGGCTACACCTTC.

The CDR3 loop reads CASSLAGGPNNEQFF. Here the CDR3 DNA reads TGCGCCAGCAGCTTGGCAGGCGGGCCGAACAATGAGCAGTTCTTC. V usage is TRBV5-1 and J usage is TRBJ2-1, with D perhaps TRBD2 (5 bases). V dropped 0 bases and J dropped 5 bases, with 12 bases sitting between them. Per the germline V gene, CDR1 is SGHRS and CDR2 is YFSETQ. The CDR3 consists of 15 residues.

The chain has TRBV21-1 and TRBJ2-7; TRBD1 reflects the table's D call only, with no check against the DNA. TRBV21-1 is a pseudogene locus. The length of the CDR3 is 13 residues. CDR3 nucleotide sequence: TGTGCCACCACGAGAACAGCAACCTACGAGCAGTACGTC. It codes for CATTRTATYEQYV.

The J gene is TRBJ2-5, the V gene TRBV6-4; 9 nucleotides align to TRBD2. J was trimmed by 5 bases and V by 4 bases; bases with no gene match: 14. The CDR3 sequence is 17 residues long. Per germline, CDR1 MRHNA and CDR2 SNTAGT. The CDR3 loop reads CASSAPGLAGSLETQYF. The CDR3 DNA is TGTGCCAGCAGTGCCCCTGGGCTAGCGGGGAGCTTGGAGACCCAGTACTTC.

The table lists this clone with a few counts. The J gene is TRBJ2-7, the V gene TRBV5-5; no firm D call. V lost 3 bases to trimming and J lost 2 bases, with 3 bases between them. The V gene's germline CDR1 is SGHKS and CDR2 YYEKEE (reference sequence). The length of the CDR3 is 11 residues. The CDR3 DNA sequence: TGTGCCAGCAGCTCTCCCTACGAGCAGTACTTC. Encoded protein: CASSSPYEQYF.

The J gene is TRBJ2-1, the V gene TRBV6-1, with 10 positions matching TRBD2. The J segment lost 4 bases and the V segment lost 9 bases, leaving 6 bases of the junction unmatched. This CDR3 is 14 amino acids long. Germline V gene lookup returns CDR1 MNHNS and CDR2 SASEGT. CDR3 sequence (DNA): TGTGCCAGTGGGGGGACTAGCGTATACAATGAGCAGTTCTTC. It codes for CASGGTSVYNEQFF.

V is TRBV10-3 and J is TRBJ2-7, with TRBD2 matching 9 bases. J gave up 2 bases and V 10 bases, and 12 bases lay outside the gene matches. The CDR3 runs to 15 residues. Germline loops: CDR1 ENHRY, CDR2 SYGVKD. The CDR3 region has the DNA TGTGCCACCAGATCCGGGACTAGCAGAACCTACGAGCAGTACTTC. This encodes CATRSGTSRTYEQYF.

The rearrangement links TRBV6-4 to TRBJ2-1, with 10 bases fitting TRBD1. The CDR3 contains 16 residues. J was trimmed by 2 bases and V by 6 bases; bases with no gene match: 7. Germline loops: CDR1 MRHNA, CDR2 SNTAGT. CDR3 protein: CASRAGTGAPYNEQFF. The CDR3 bases are TGTGCCAGCAGAGCAGGGACAGGGGCTCCCTACAATGAGCAGTTCTTC.

V usage is TRBV25-1 and J usage is TRBJ2-1; 14 positions agree with TRBD2. V gave up 4 bases and J gave up 2 bases; unmatched junction bases: 7. The germline CDR1 and CDR2 sequences are MGHDK and SYGVNS. CDR3 size: 18 residues. The CDR3 nucleotides read TGTGCCAGCAGTGGGGGACTAGCGGGAGTACCCCCCTACAATGAGCAGTTCTTC. Its translation: CASSGGLAGVPPYNEQFF.

This clone was observed a few times. The chain couples TRBV6-5 to TRBJ2-3; a weak D match, TRBD2 (6 bases). CDR1 is MNHEY, CDR2 SVGAGI, per germline. The V and J ends lost 10 bases and 0 bases respectively, with 11 bases between them. CDR3 length: 13 residues. In DNA form, the CDR3 reads TGTGCCACCCGGCGGGACAGCACAGATACGCAGTATTTT. This gives the protein CATRRDSTDTQYF.

The chain combines TRBV18 with TRBJ2-7, with 8 bases fitting TRBD2. V gave up 6 bases and J gave up 7 bases; unmatched junction bases: 14. This CDR3 region has 15 residues. Germline CDR1 is KGHSH and CDR2 is LQKENI. CDR3 coding DNA: TGTGCCAGCTCCGCCGGGGGAGCGGGAGCGGCGGAGCAGTACTTC. It yields the protein CASSAGGAGAAEQYF.

This clone turned up a few times. The chain has TRBV6-1 and TRBJ1-2; 7 positions agree with TRBD1. Per the germline V gene, CDR1 is MNHNS and CDR2 is SASEGT. The V segment lost 1 base and the J segment 4 bases; nucleotides outside the gene matches: 9. This CDR3 is built from 16 residues. The CDR3 sequence is CASSEGSQGTLYGYTF. CDR3 DNA: TGTGCCAGCAGTGAAGGCTCACAGGGGACCCTCTATGGCTACACCTTC.

The genes are TRBV29-1 and TRBJ2-7; D is ambiguous. The CDR3 sequence is 14 residues long. Per germline, CDR1 SQVTM and CDR2 ANQGSEA. V lost 3 bases to trimming and J lost 1 base, with 13 bases between them. The CDR3 loop reads CSVEVASRSYEQYF. DNA of the CDR3: TGCAGCGTTGAGGTCGCTAGTAGGTCCTACGAGCAGTACTTC.

There are a few counts of this clone. The V gene is TRBV5-5, the J gene TRBJ1-5; D not certain. Per germline, CDR1 SGHKS and CDR2 YYEKEE (reference sequence). The V end was cut by 0 bases, the J end by 1 base, with 8 bases between. The CDR3 length is 15 residues. For the CDR3, the DNA is TGTGCCAGCAGCTTGGGCAGGTGGAGCAATCAGCCCCAGCATTTT. This translates into CASSLGRWSNQPQHF.

The chain links TRBV10-1 to TRBJ2-3; the D gene is possibly TRBD1 (5 bases). The V end was cut by 0 bases, the J end by 4 bases, with 11 bases between. This CDR3 has 15 residues. Per the germline V gene, CDR1 is WNHNN and CDR2 is SYGVQD (reference sequence). The CDR3 loop is CASSESGLGADTQYF. The CDR3 nucleotides read TGCGCCAGCAGTGAGTCGGGGCTAGGTGCAGATACGCAGTATTTT.

The count of this clone is one. The chain recombines TRBV11-2 with TRBJ2-1; D ambiguous. The V gene lost 3 bases and the J gene lost 5 bases, with 8 bases spanning the gap. CDR3 length equals 13 residues. CDR1 and CDR2 (germline): SGHAT, FQNNGV. The CDR3 loop reads CASSLFQNNEQFF. The CDR3 nucleotides are TGTGCCAGCAGCTTGTTTCAGAACAATGAGCAGTTCTTC.

CDR3 region: CARTTRNRAADYGYTF. For the CDR3, the DNA is TGTGCCAGGACGACCAGGAACAGGGCCGCGGACTATGGCTACACCTTC. This chain joins TRBV6-4 and TRBJ1-2, with D possibly matching TRBD1 (6 bases). The CDR3 extends over 16 amino acids. Germline V lookup: CDR1 MRHNA, CDR2 SNTAGT. Trimming shortened V by 9 bases and J by 3 bases, and 23 bases separated the two germline ends.

The V and J genes are TRBV10-3 and TRBJ2-3; the D is unclear. Germline V lookup: CDR1 ENHRY, CDR2 SYGVKD. CDR3 length: 13 amino acids. V lost 3 bases to trimming and J lost 1 base, with 5 bases between them. The chain's CDR3 is CAISDSGTDTQYF. Here the CDR3 DNA reads TGTGCCATCAGTGACTCTGGCACAGATACGCAGTATTTT.

The V call is TRBV14, the J call TRBJ2-7; a weak D match, TRBD1 (5 bases). The CDR3 loop spans 14 amino acids. Trimming cost V 6 bases and J 2 bases, with 14 bases left between them. CDR1 and CDR2 (germline): SGHDN, FVKESK. Here the CDR3 reads CASSPTLTAYEQYF. The DNA of the CDR3 is TGTGCCAGCAGTCCAACCCTGACAGCCTACGAGCAGTACTTC.

The chain combines TRBV6-4 with TRBJ1-2; weak D call: TRBD1 (5 bases). Trimming removed 5 bases at V and 3 bases at J, with 16 bases between. The CDR3 sequence is 15 residues long. Germline CDR1 and CDR2: MRHNA and SNTAGT. Written as DNA, the CDR3 is TGTGCCAGCAGTTCCCTGGCGGGGGTGGACTATGGCTACACCTTC. This codes for CASSSLAGVDYGYTF.

The V gene is TRBV7-2, the J gene TRBJ2-5; D is perhaps TRBD2 (5 bases). The CDR3 runs to 15 residues. V lost 0 bases, J lost 0 bases, and 8 bases lay in between. The V gene's germline CDR1 is SGHTA and CDR2 FQGNSA. The CDR3 reads CASSLAGADQETQYF. The DNA for the CDR3 is TGTGCCAGCAGCTTAGCGGGAGCGGACCAAGAGACCCAGTACTTC.

V is TRBV5-6 and J is TRBJ2-7, with TRBD2 matching over 8 bases. Trimming took 4 bases from V and 5 from J; bases not matched to a gene: 5. The CDR3 length is 13 residues. Per the germline V gene, CDR1 is SGHDT and CDR2 is YYEEEE. The CDR3, as DNA: TGTGCCAGCAGCAAGACTAGCGCCCACGAGCAGTACGTC. Protein: CASSKTSAHEQYV.

This chain uses TRBV7-2 with TRBJ1-1; TRBD1 might be the D (6 bases). This CDR3 has 14 residues. The germline gives CDR1 SGHTA, CDR2 FQGNSA. The germline V and J ends were trimmed by 7 bases and 8 bases, with 20 bases remaining between them. The CDR3 loop reads CASKLPPSGVEAFF. The CDR3 DNA is TGTGCCAGCAAATTACCCCCGTCAGGGGTGGAAGCTTTCTTT.

This clone was observed a handful of times. This chain links TRBV10-3 with TRBJ1-4; no clear D gene. The CDR3 extends over 10 amino acids. Trimming took off 11 bases at V and 7 bases at J, with 8 bases between the two ends. Germline V CDR1 and CDR2: ENHRY, SYGVKD. The DNA of the CDR3 is TGTGCCGCGGGAGGTGAAAAACTGTTTTTT. This translates into CAAGGEKLFF.